Below, 6 T cell receptor beta chains from the same sample are listed, as sequenced in a study of molecular identifiers for immune sequencing clone quantification (dated by TCRdb to about 2018). Libraries were built with PCR. TCRdb shows the sequencer as Illumina HiSeq 4000. TCRdb's own reprocessing of the public reads used fastp at Q25 and MiXCR and kept productive beta chains. Rows are combined by CDR3 protein, so each entry shows the most common genes and DNA. The sample has about 640,000 distinct CDR3 sequences on record, just under 20% of them singletons. The top ten hold roughly 0.83% of the sample. The specimen was naive CD8+ T cells from blood, with Jurkat cell RNA spiked in. The sample's cell subset or site label, decoded: FACS-sorted CD8+CD4-CCR7+CD45RA+ naive T cells. Receptor source: a human donor in good health. Some libraries in this study had Jurkat cell RNA spiked in.

This clonotype was seen at least ten times. The rearrangement uses TRBV6-2 or TRBV6-3 and TRBJ1-2, with D unresolved. CDR3 length: 16 residues. The V and J ends lost 5 bases and 4 bases respectively, with 20 bases between them. Germline CDR1 MNHEY, CDR2 SVGEGT. The CDR3 region is CASSPSLAQRSYGYTF. CDR3 sequence (DNA): TGTGCCAGCAGTCCTTCTTTAGCCCAACGTAGCTATGGCTACACCTTC.

The chain has TRBV27 and TRBJ2-5; D may match TRBD1 or TRBD2 (5 bases each). The V and J ends lost 6 bases and 7 bases respectively, with 21 bases between them. CDR3 length equals 15 residues. The germline V gene encodes CDR1 MNHEY and CDR2 SMNVEV (reference sequence). The CDR3 reads CASSPEPGPRGTQYF. The CDR3 bases are TGTGCCAGCAGCCCCGAGCCCGGGCCGAGGGGGACCCAGTACTTC.

This clonotype was found many times. This chain connects TRBV27 to TRBJ2-3, with 7 bases lining up with TRBD1. This CDR3 has 15 amino acids. Trimming removed 2 bases from V and 2 bases from J; junction bases left unmatched: 4. CDR1 MNHEY and CDR2 SMNVEV come from the germline V gene (reference sequence). The CDR3 bases are TGTGCCAGCAGTTTAGTGACAGGGCCCACAGATACGCAGTATTTT. It encodes CASSLVTGPTDTQYF.

Note on this clonotype: A much more abundant neighbour one base away suggests this may be a read error. V usage is TRBV6-2 or TRBV6-3 and J usage is TRBJ1-1; D uncertain. CDR3 length: 14 residues. Germline V gene sequence: CDR1 MNHEY, CDR2 SVGEGT. This chain's CDR3 is CASNYSRVNTEAFF. CDR3 bases: TGTGCCAGCAATTACTCCCGGGTAAACACTGAAGCTTTCTTT.

This clonotype has a count of ten or more. The chain couples TRBV30 to TRBJ2-7; 8 bases line up with TRBD1. V was clipped by 0 bases and J by 7 bases; unmatched bases: 8. Germline CDR1 is GTSNPN and CDR2 is SVGIG (reference sequence). This CDR3 comprises 14 residues. The CDR3 sequence: CAWSVRRGRWEQYF. CDR3 coding DNA: TGTGCCTGGAGTGTACGCAGGGGGCGATGGGAGCAGTACTTC. Complete variable domain (other parts from reference TRBV30 and TRBJ2-7): SQTIHQWPATLVQPVGSPLSLECTVEGTSNPNLYWYRQAAGRGLQLLFYSVGIGQISSEVPQNLSASRPQDRQFILSSKKLLLSDSGFYLCAWSVRRGRWEQYFGPGTRLTVT.

The chain carries TRBV27 and TRBJ2-1; a possible D gene is TRBD2 (5 bases). The germline V gene has CDR1 MNHEY and CDR2 SMNVEV (reference sequence). The V gene lost 9 bases and the J gene lost 8 bases, with 8 bases spanning the gap. This CDR3 has 10 amino acids. The chain's CDR3 is CARMEDEQFF. CDR3 nucleotide sequence: TGTGCCAGAATGGAGGATGAGCAGTTCTTC.